Below, 29 T cell receptor beta chains from the same sample are listed, as sequenced in a study of blood T cell repertoires in COVID-19. Profiled with immunoSEQ multiplex PCR; TCRdb holds only in-frame clones, not every one. In the table there are 110,000 or so clones, about nine tenths of which are singletons. Material for sequencing was peripheral blood. Receptors originate from a woman between 50 and 59 years old with acute or convalescent COVID-19.

This clone was seen more than once but under ten times. The genes are TRBV10-1 and TRBJ2-3; 10 bases match TRBD2. Germline V gene lookup returns CDR1 WNHNN and CDR2 SYGVQD (reference sequence). After removal of 8 bases from V and 9 bases from J, the junction contained 5 bases not matched to a gene. This CDR3 has 12 amino acids. The CDR3 DNA is TGCGCCAGCTCGCTAGCGGGGGAAACGCAGTATTTT. Its translation is CASSLAGETQYF.

The V and J genes are TRBV19 and TRBJ1-1, with TRBD1 matching 8 bases. The CDR3 spans 15 residues. With 10 bases clipped from V and 7 bases from J, the junction kept 17 bases outside the gene matches. The germline CDR1 and CDR2 sequences are LNHDA and SQIVND (reference sequence). DNA of the CDR3: TGTGCCATCGAGCCAGGGGGCCGGGGCCCGAATGAAGCTTTCTTT. Protein product: CAIEPGGRGPNEAFF. Drawing the rest from reference TRBV19 and TRBJ1-1, the complete variable domain is DGGITQSPKYLFRKEGQNVTLSCEQNLNHDAMYWYRQDPGQGLRLIYYSQIVNDFQKGDIAEGYSVSREKKESFPLTVTSAQKNPTAFYLCAIEPGGRGPNEAFFGQGTRLTVV.

The rearrangement uses TRBV3-1 (or the pseudogene TRBV3-2) and TRBJ1-2, with a tentative D call TRBD1 (6 bases). V lost 1 base, J lost 4 bases, and 7 bases lay in between. The CDR3 length is 13 residues. Germline values: CDR1 LGHDT, CDR2 YNNKEL (reference sequence). Here the CDR3 reads CASSQGQVYGYTF. CDR3 bases: TGTGCCAGCAGCCAAGGACAGGTCTATGGCTACACCTTC.

The chain couples TRBV20-1 to TRBJ1-1, with D unclear. The V end lost 3 bases, the J end lost 11 bases, and 19 bases lay between the germline ends. The CDR3 has 13 residues. The germline gives CDR1 DFQATT, CDR2 SNEGSKA (reference sequence). As DNA, the CDR3 is TGCAGTGCTAGTTTCACGTTTGGTACGGAGGCTTTCTTT. This sequence encodes CSASFTFGTEAFF.

The genes are TRBV5-1 and TRBJ2-7; a possible D gene is TRBD1 (6 bases). The germline V gene encodes CDR1 SGHRS and CDR2 YFSETQ. The V and J ends lost 0 bases and 3 bases respectively, with 13 bases between them. The CDR3 has 15 residues. The CDR3 DNA reads as TGCGCCAGCAGCTTGGCCCCGACAGGTAGCTACGAGCAGTACTTC. This encodes CASSLAPTGSYEQYF.

This chain links TRBV3-1 (or the pseudogene TRBV3-2) with TRBJ2-7, with a tentative D call TRBD2 (5 bases). Germline CDR1 and CDR2: LGHDT and YNNKEL (reference sequence). V was trimmed by 3 bases and J by 6 bases, leaving 9 bases between them. The CDR3 has 12 residues. The CDR3 spells CASSHAGGEQYF. As DNA, the CDR3 is TGTGCCAGCAGCCATGCGGGTGGCGAGCAGTACTTC.

Here the CDR3 reads CASSFGYTEAFF. In nucleotides, the CDR3 is TGTGCCAGCAGTTTTGGCTACACTGAAGCTTTCTTT. The chain combines TRBV12-3 or TRBV12-4 with TRBJ1-1; D is uncertain. V shed 3 bases and J shed 3 bases, with 5 bases lying between them. This CDR3 has 12 residues.

The rearrangement joins TRBV30 to TRBJ1-3, with no clear D. V gave up 5 bases and J gave up 1 base, with 6 bases separating them. The length of the CDR3 is 12 residues. From germline, CDR1 is GTSNPN and CDR2 SVGIG (reference sequence). The CDR3 region is CAWLYSGNTIYF. In DNA form, the CDR3 reads TGTGCCTGGCTGTATTCTGGAAACACCATATATTTT.

V gene TRBV19 combines with J gene TRBJ1-6; D perhaps matches TRBD1 (5 bases). Trimming shortened V by 5 bases and J by 7 bases, and 12 bases separated the two germline ends. This CDR3 is 14 amino acids long. Germline V gene data show CDR1 as LNHDA and CDR2 as SQIVND (reference sequence). The CDR3 DNA sequence: TGTGCCAGTAGTCTCGGGGGTAAGAATTCACCCCTCCACTTT. Translated, it gives CASSLGGKNSPLHF. Based on the CDR3 plus reference TRBV19 and TRBJ1-6, the full variable domain is DGGITQSPKYLFRKEGQNVTLSCEQNLNHDAMYWYRQDPGQGLRLIYYSQIVNDFQKGDIAEGYSVSREKKESFPLTVTSAQKNPTAFYLCASSLGGKNSPLHFGNGTRLTVT.

The V call is TRBV7-9, the J call TRBJ1-2, with TRBD1 matching over 8 bases. Germline CDR1 is SEHNR and CDR2 is FQNEAQ (reference sequence). This CDR3 is built from 13 residues. Trimming removed 5 bases from V and 7 bases from J; junction bases left unmatched: 6. CDR3: CASSLGQGGGYTF. The CDR3 DNA reads as TGTGCCAGCAGCCTCGGACAGGGTGGTGGCTACACCTTC.

The CDR3 sequence is CASIPSAGTYEQYF. CDR3 nucleotides: TGTGCCAGCATCCCTTCGGCAGGGACCTACGAGCAGTACTTC. The chain couples TRBV5-5 to TRBJ2-7; weak D call: TRBD1 (5 bases). V was trimmed by 6 bases and J by 2 bases, leaving 15 bases between them. Germline loops: CDR1 SGHKS, CDR2 YYEKEE (reference sequence). The CDR3 sequence is 14 residues long. Looking up the rest from reference TRBV5-5 and TRBJ2-7 gives the full variable domain: DAGVTQSPTHLIKTRGQQVTLRCSPISGHKSVSWYQQVLGQGPQFIFQYYEKEERGRGNFPDRFSARQFPNYSSELNVNALLLGDSALYLCASIPSAGTYEQYFGPGTRLTVT.

There are a few counts of this clone. J is TRBJ2-1 and V is TRBV6-5; 12 bases are a match to TRBD1. CDR1 is MNHEY and CDR2 is SVGAGI in the germline V gene. This CDR3 region has 12 residues. With 8 bases clipped from V and 9 bases from J, the junction kept 2 bases outside the gene matches. CDR3: CASGTGGGEQFF. The CDR3 bases are TGTGCCAGCGGGACAGGGGGCGGTGAGCAGTTCTTC.

CDR3 loop: CASRSSGTNTGELFF. DNA for the CDR3: TGTGCCAGCAGGTCTAGCGGGACGAACACCGGGGAGCTGTTTTTT. The chain combines TRBV6-5 with TRBJ2-2, with TRBD2 matching 9 bases. Germline loops: CDR1 MNHEY, CDR2 SVGAGI. The CDR3 consists of 15 residues. V lost 6 bases, J lost 0 bases, and 2 bases stayed unmatched.

The chain recombines TRBV13 with TRBJ2-3, with D perhaps TRBD1 (5 bases). This CDR3 is built from 15 residues. Germline CDR1 and CDR2: PRHDT and FYEKMQ (reference sequence). V lost 5 bases and J lost 4, with 16 bases in between. In nucleotides, the CDR3 is TGTGCCAGCAGCGCGGCTAGGACATTCGCAGATACGCAGTATTTT. Protein product: CASSAARTFADTQYF. Full variable domain (outside the CDR3, taken from reference TRBV13 and TRBJ2-3): AAGVIQSPRHLIKEKRETATLKCYPIPRHDTVYWYQQGPGQDPQFLISFYEKMQSDKGSIPDRFSAQQFSDYHSELNMSSLELGDSALYFCASSAARTFADTQYFGPGTRLTVL.

This rearrangement joins TRBV6-5 to TRBJ1-5; unclear D gene. This CDR3 is built from 13 residues. CDR1 and CDR2 (germline): MNHEY, SVGAGI. Between the trimmed V and J ends, which lost 6 bases and 0 bases, there was a span of 6 bases. The CDR3 DNA sequence: TGTGCCAGCAGCGGGGATAGCAATCAGCCCCAGCATTTT. It translates to CASSGDSNQPQHF.

This CDR3 reads CASSQNTGELFF. CDR3 coding DNA: TGTGCCAGCAGTCAGAACACCGGGGAGCTGTTTTTT. The chain links TRBV9 to TRBJ2-2; no definite D call. Trimming took off 5 bases at V and 1 base at J, with 3 bases between the two ends. CDR3 size: 12 residues. Germline V gene lookup returns CDR1 SGDLS and CDR2 YYNGEE.

The chain combines TRBV18 with TRBJ2-2; D is ambiguous. This CDR3 comprises 20 residues. Germline V gene lookup returns CDR1 KGHSH and CDR2 LQKENI. Between the trimmed V and J ends, which lost 3 bases and 0 bases, there was a span of 23 bases. This CDR3 reads CASSPGALIRRFANTGELFF. The CDR3, as DNA: TGTGCCAGCTCACCTGGTGCGCTAATTAGGCGGTTCGCGAACACCGGGGAGCTGTTTTTT.

The rearrangement uses TRBV5-4 and TRBJ1-1; D possibly corresponds to TRBD1 (6 bases). This CDR3 has 14 amino acids. The germline gives CDR1 SGHNT, CDR2 YYREEE (reference sequence). V lost 1 base and J lost 6, with 13 bases in between. CDR3: CASSLKGDPAEAFF. As DNA, the CDR3 is TGTGCCAGCAGCTTGAAGGGGGACCCGGCTGAAGCTTTCTTT.

The rearrangement uses TRBV5-1 and TRBJ2-1; D perhaps matches TRBD2 (5 bases). Germline-derived CDR1 and CDR2 are SGHRS and YFSETQ. The CDR3 is made up of 15 amino acids. Trimming took 8 bases from V and 7 from J, leaving 22 bases between them. The CDR3 spells CASSGSTIGRNEQFF. The CDR3 DNA follows: TGCGCCAGTTCGGGATCCACTATCGGAAGGAATGAGCAGTTCTTC. The complete variable domain, with remaining parts taken from reference TRBV5-1 and TRBJ2-1, reads KAGVTQTPRYLIKTRGQQVTLSCSPISGHRSVSWYQQTPGQGLQFLFEYFSETQRNKGNFPGRFSGRQFSNSRSEMNVSTLELGDSALYLCASSGSTIGRNEQFFGPGTRLTVL.

This chain connects TRBV24-1 to TRBJ1-5; D call uncertain. Germline V gene data show CDR1 as KGHDR and CDR2 as SFDVKD. The V end was cut by 4 bases, the J end by 4 bases, with 13 bases between. The CDR3 is 15 amino acids. As DNA, the CDR3 is TGTGCCACCAGTGACCCCGGCCCCGGGAATCAGCCCCAGCATTTT. Encoded protein: CATSDPGPGNQPQHF.

This chain links TRBV5-8 with TRBJ1-4; D uncertain. This CDR3 has 14 residues. Trimming shortened V by 3 bases and J by 4 bases, and 10 bases separated the two germline ends. Germline V CDR1 and CDR2: SGHTS, YDEGEE. CDR3 loop: CASSSHRINEKLFF. Here the CDR3 DNA reads TGTGCCAGCAGCTCGCATAGAATTAATGAAAAACTGTTTTTT.

The chain carries TRBV7-2 and TRBJ1-2, with 7 bases fitting TRBD1. The V gene end was trimmed by 6 bases and the J gene end by 8 bases; junction bases not matched to a gene: 18. Germline V gene lookup returns CDR1 SGHTA and CDR2 FQGNSA. The CDR3 consists of 16 residues. CDR3 in amino acids: CASSPAGRGLVVGYTF. CDR3 in DNA: TGTGCCAGCAGTCCCGCCGGGAGGGGGCTAGTAGTAGGCTACACCTTC.

This chain links TRBV2 with TRBJ1-1; 8 bases are a match to TRBD1. Germline CDR1 and CDR2: SNHLY and FYNNEI. The CDR3 runs 13 residues. V shed 7 bases and J 8 bases; nucleotides not matched to a gene: 9. The CDR3 sequence: CASIRGPKEEAFF. The DNA for the CDR3 is TGTGCCAGCATCAGGGGGCCCAAAGAGGAAGCTTTCTTT.

The chain combines TRBV12-3 or TRBV12-4 with TRBJ2-5; D remains ambiguous. Trimming stripped 6 bases from V and 5 bases from J, with 7 bases between. The CDR3 extends over 11 amino acids. The CDR3 loop is CASSLRETQYF. As DNA, the CDR3 is TGTGCCAGCAGCCTTCGGGAGACCCAGTACTTC.

The rearrangement joins TRBV6-1 to TRBJ2-1; weak D call: TRBD2 (7 bases). The CDR3 contains 16 residues. The V gene's germline CDR1 is MNHNS and CDR2 SASEGT. V shed 2 bases and J shed 4 bases, with 15 bases lying between them. The CDR3 DNA is TGTGCCAGCAGTGAACGGGGGGCCCCGGGGTACAATGAGCAGTTCTTC. As protein: CASSERGAPGYNEQFF.

The V call is TRBV5-1, the J call TRBJ2-1; the match to TRBD2 covers 8 bases. V shed 9 bases, J shed 1 base, and the junction held 12 bases outside the gene matches. This CDR3 is built from 16 residues. CDR1 and CDR2 (germline): SGHRS, YFSETQ. The CDR3 sequence: CAITKVSGSSYNEQFF. The DNA for the CDR3 is TGCGCCATAACGAAGGTGAGCGGGAGTTCCTACAATGAGCAGTTCTTC.

V is TRBV2 and J is TRBJ2-7; 11 positions agree with TRBD2. The junction had 1 base not matched to a gene; V was cut back by 3 bases and J by 0 bases. This CDR3 is 15 amino acids long. Germline V lookup: CDR1 SNHLY, CDR2 FYNNEI. This chain's CDR3 is CASSEGLAVSYEQYF. The CDR3 nucleotides are TGTGCCAGCAGTGAGGGACTAGCGGTCTCCTACGAGCAGTACTTC.

The rearrangement uses TRBV5-1 and TRBJ2-1; 10 bases match TRBD1. Looked up from germline, CDR1 is SGHRS and CDR2 is YFSETQ. This CDR3 is 14 amino acids long. The junction had 4 bases not matched to a gene; V was cut back by 3 bases and J by 7 bases. CDR3 coding DNA: TGCGCCAGCAGCTCGGGACAGGGGACGAATGAGCAGTTCTTC. Protein product: CASSSGQGTNEQFF.

This chain uses TRBV19 with TRBJ1-2; D gene ambiguous. Per germline, CDR1 LNHDA and CDR2 SQIVND (reference sequence). Trimming removed 3 bases from V and 7 bases from J, with 18 bases in between. The CDR3 length is 15 residues. The CDR3 DNA follows: TGTGCCAGTAGTATTCCGGGCAGAGGGTCGGTTGGCTACACCTTC. This encodes CASSIPGRGSVGYTF.